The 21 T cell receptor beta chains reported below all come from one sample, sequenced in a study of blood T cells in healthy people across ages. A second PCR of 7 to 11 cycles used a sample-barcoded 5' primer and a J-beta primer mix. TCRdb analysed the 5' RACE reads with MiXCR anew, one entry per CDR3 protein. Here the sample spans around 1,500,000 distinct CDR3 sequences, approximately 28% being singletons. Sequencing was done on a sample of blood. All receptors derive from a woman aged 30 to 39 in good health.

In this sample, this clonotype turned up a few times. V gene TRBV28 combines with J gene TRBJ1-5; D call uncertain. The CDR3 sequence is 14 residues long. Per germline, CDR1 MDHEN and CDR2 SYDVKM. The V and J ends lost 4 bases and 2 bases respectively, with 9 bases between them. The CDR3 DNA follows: TGTGCCAGCAGTTACCGGGAACGCAATCAGCCCCAGCATTTT. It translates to CASSYRERNQPQHF.

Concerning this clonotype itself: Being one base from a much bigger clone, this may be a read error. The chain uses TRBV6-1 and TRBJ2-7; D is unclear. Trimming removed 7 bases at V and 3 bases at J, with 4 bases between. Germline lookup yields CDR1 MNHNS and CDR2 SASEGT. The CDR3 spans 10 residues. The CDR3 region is CASNSYEQYF. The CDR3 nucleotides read TGTGCCAGCAACAGCTACGAGCAGTACTTC.

CDR3 sequence: CASSLVGRDGYTF. Here the CDR3 DNA reads TGTGCCAGCAGCTTGGTGGGTAGGGATGGCTACACCTTC. The rearrangement joins TRBV5-4 to TRBJ1-2, with unresolved D. Germline CDR1 reads SGHNT; CDR2 reads YYREEE (reference sequence). V was cut by 0 bases and J by 6 bases, with 9 bases left in between. This CDR3 has 13 residues.

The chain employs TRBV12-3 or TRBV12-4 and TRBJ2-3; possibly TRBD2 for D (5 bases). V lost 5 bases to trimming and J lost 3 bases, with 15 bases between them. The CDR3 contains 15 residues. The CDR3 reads CASSPGSGVTDTQYF. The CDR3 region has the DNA TGTGCCAGCAGTCCCGGGTCCGGGGTTACAGATACGCAGTATTTT.

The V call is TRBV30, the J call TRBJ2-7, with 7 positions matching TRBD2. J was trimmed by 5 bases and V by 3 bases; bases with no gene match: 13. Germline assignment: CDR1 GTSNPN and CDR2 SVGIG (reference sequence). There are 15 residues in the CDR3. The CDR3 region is CAWRERQGGSDEQYF. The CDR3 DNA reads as TGTGCCTGGAGGGAGAGGCAGGGAGGGTCCGACGAGCAGTACTTC.

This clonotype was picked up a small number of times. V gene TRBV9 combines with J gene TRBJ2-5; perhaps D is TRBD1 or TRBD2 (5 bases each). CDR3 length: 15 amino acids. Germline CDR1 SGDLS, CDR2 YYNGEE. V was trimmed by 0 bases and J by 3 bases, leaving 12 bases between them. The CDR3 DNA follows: TGTGCCAGCAGCGTAGCCGGGGCCGGAGAAGAGACCCAGTACTTC. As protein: CASSVAGAGEETQYF.

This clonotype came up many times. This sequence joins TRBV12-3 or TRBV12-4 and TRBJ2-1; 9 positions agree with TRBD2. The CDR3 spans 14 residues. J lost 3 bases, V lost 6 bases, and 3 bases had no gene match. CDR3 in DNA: TGTGCCAGCAGCGTAGCGGGGGACTACAATGAGCAGTTCTTC. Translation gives CASSVAGDYNEQFF.

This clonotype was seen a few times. CDR3 DNA: TGTGCCAGCAGCTTTGGCCAGTTACCCACAGATACGCAGTATTTT. As protein: CASSFGQLPTDTQYF. The chain employs TRBV7-2 and TRBJ2-3; D unresolved. This CDR3 is built from 15 residues. Germline CDR1 and CDR2: SGHTA and FQGNSA. V lost 3 bases and J 2 bases, leaving 12 bases between the germline ends.

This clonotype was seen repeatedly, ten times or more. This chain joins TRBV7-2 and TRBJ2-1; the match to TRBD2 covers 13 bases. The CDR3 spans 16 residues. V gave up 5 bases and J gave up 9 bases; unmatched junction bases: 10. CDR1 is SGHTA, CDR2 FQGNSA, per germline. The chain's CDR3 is CASSPPEGLAGTEQFF. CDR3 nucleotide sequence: TGTGCCAGCAGCCCACCAGAGGGACTAGCGGGGACTGAGCAGTTCTTC.

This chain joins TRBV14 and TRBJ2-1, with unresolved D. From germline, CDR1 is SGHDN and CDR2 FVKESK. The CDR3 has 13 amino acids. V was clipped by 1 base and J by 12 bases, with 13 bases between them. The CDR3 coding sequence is TGTGCCAGCAGCCAAGGGGGTACGGGCAGGCAGTTCTTC. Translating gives CASSQGGTGRQFF.

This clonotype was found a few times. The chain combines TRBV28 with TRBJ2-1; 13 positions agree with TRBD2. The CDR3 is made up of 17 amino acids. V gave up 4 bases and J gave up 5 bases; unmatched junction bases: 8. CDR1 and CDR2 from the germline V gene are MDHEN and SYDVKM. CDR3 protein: CASSSTAGLAGDNEQFF. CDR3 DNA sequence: TGTGCCAGCAGTTCCACCGCCGGACTAGCGGGAGACAATGAGCAGTTCTTC.

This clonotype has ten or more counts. The CDR3 spells CSARSLGEKLFF. The CDR3 region has the DNA TGCAGTGCTCGAAGTCTGGGTGAAAAACTGTTTTTT. The V gene is TRBV20-1, the J gene TRBJ1-4; no reliable D call. V dropped 5 bases and J dropped 7 bases, with 11 bases sitting between them. CDR1 is DFQATT and CDR2 is SNEGSKA in the germline V gene (reference sequence). CDR3 length equals 12 residues.

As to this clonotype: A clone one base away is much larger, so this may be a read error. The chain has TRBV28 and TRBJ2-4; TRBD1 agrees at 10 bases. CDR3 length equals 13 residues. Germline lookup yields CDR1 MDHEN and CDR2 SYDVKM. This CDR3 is CASGQGGENIRYF. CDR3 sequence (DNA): TGTGCCAGCGGACAGGGGGGTGAGAACATTCGGTACTTC.

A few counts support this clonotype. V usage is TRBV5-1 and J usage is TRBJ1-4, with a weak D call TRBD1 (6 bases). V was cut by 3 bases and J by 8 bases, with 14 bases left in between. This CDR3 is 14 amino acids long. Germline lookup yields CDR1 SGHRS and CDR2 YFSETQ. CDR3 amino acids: CASSYNRAEEKLFF. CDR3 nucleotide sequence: TGCGCCAGCAGCTACAACAGGGCCGAGGAAAAACTGTTTTTT.

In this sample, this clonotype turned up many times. The CDR3 nucleotides read TGTGCCAGCAGCGCAGGGTTCGAGCAGTACTTC. Amino acid sequence: CASSAGFEQYF. The J gene is TRBJ2-7, the V gene TRBV12-3 or TRBV12-4, with a possible D match to TRBD1 (5 bases). The CDR3 runs 11 residues. V lost 6 bases, J lost 6 bases, and 9 bases lay in between.

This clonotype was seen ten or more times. CDR3 loop: CSARVWGGQTLANYGYTF. The CDR3 DNA sequence: TGCAGTGCTAGAGTATGGGGGGGACAGACCCTAGCTAACTATGGCTACACCTTC. The gene calls are TRBV20-1 and TRBJ1-2; 7 bases agree with TRBD1. The V gene's germline CDR1 is DFQATT and CDR2 SNEGSKA (reference sequence). This CDR3 is built from 18 residues. Trimming at V came to 1 base and at J to 0 bases, leaving 14 bases not matched to a gene.

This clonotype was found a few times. For the CDR3, the DNA is TGTGCCAGCAGCAGAGCCGGGACAGGCGATCCCCCCCTCCACTTT. Its protein product is CASSRAGTGDPPLHF. The rearrangement joins TRBV7-2 to TRBJ1-6, with 8 bases lining up with TRBD1. V trimming: 5 bases; J trimming: 13 bases; junction bases outside the gene matches: 13. From germline, CDR1 is SGHTA and CDR2 FQGNSA. There are 15 residues in the CDR3.

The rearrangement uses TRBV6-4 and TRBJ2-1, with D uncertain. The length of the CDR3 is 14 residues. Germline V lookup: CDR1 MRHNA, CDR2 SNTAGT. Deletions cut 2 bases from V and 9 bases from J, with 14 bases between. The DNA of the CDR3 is TGTGCCAGCAGTGACGGGCTAGTTATGTTTGAGCAGTTCTTC. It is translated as CASSDGLVMFEQFF.

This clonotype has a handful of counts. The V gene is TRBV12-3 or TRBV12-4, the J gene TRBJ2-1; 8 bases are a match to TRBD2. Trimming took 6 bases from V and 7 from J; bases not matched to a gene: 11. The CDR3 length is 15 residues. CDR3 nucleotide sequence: TGTGCCAGCAGCGAGAGGGGACTAGGGAAAAATGAGCAGTTCTTC. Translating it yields CASSERGLGKNEQFF.

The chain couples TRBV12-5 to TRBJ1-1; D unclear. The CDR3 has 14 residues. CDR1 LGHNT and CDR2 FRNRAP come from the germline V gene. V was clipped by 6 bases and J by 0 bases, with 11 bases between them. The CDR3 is CASGSVGLNTEAFF. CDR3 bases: TGTGCTAGTGGATCCGTCGGGCTGAACACTGAAGCTTTCTTT.

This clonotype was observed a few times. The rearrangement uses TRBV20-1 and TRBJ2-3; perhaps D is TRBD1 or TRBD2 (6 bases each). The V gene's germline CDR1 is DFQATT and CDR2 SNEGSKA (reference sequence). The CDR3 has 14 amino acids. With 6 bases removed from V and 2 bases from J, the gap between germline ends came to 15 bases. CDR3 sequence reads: CSAITGTDTDTQYF. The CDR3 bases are TGCAGTGCGATAACAGGGACTGACACAGATACGCAGTATTTT.